Described below is a single T cell receptor beta chain sequence and its context. How the authors handled the data: Researchers report that nucleated cell counts were estimated from reference gene primer amplification. Profiled with immunoSEQ multiplex PCR; TCRdb holds only in-frame clones, not every one. Clonal size and the V and J genes are those of that table, whereas D and trimming came from the DNA. The sample lists 150,000 to 180,000 clones, about 85% occurring once. The sample is drawn from a study of blood T cell repertoires in COVID-19. Study in general: Donors in the United States, Italy and Spain gave samples during acute or convalescent COVID-19. PBMCs, B-cell-depleted T cells, or T cells provided the cDNA or gDNA that made up the material.

The sequenced sample was peripheral blood. This sequence originates from an older woman with COVID-19, enrolled during active disease.

The DNA of the CDR3 is TGCAGTGCTACTCAGGGCGAAGGCTACACCTTC. This sequence encodes CSATQGEGYTF. The chain recombines TRBV20-1 with TRBJ1-2, with D perhaps matching TRBD1 (5 bases). The V end was cut by 4 bases, the J end by 8 bases, with 11 bases between. CDR1 is DFQATT, CDR2 SNEGSKA, per germline (reference sequence). CDR3 size: 11 residues.